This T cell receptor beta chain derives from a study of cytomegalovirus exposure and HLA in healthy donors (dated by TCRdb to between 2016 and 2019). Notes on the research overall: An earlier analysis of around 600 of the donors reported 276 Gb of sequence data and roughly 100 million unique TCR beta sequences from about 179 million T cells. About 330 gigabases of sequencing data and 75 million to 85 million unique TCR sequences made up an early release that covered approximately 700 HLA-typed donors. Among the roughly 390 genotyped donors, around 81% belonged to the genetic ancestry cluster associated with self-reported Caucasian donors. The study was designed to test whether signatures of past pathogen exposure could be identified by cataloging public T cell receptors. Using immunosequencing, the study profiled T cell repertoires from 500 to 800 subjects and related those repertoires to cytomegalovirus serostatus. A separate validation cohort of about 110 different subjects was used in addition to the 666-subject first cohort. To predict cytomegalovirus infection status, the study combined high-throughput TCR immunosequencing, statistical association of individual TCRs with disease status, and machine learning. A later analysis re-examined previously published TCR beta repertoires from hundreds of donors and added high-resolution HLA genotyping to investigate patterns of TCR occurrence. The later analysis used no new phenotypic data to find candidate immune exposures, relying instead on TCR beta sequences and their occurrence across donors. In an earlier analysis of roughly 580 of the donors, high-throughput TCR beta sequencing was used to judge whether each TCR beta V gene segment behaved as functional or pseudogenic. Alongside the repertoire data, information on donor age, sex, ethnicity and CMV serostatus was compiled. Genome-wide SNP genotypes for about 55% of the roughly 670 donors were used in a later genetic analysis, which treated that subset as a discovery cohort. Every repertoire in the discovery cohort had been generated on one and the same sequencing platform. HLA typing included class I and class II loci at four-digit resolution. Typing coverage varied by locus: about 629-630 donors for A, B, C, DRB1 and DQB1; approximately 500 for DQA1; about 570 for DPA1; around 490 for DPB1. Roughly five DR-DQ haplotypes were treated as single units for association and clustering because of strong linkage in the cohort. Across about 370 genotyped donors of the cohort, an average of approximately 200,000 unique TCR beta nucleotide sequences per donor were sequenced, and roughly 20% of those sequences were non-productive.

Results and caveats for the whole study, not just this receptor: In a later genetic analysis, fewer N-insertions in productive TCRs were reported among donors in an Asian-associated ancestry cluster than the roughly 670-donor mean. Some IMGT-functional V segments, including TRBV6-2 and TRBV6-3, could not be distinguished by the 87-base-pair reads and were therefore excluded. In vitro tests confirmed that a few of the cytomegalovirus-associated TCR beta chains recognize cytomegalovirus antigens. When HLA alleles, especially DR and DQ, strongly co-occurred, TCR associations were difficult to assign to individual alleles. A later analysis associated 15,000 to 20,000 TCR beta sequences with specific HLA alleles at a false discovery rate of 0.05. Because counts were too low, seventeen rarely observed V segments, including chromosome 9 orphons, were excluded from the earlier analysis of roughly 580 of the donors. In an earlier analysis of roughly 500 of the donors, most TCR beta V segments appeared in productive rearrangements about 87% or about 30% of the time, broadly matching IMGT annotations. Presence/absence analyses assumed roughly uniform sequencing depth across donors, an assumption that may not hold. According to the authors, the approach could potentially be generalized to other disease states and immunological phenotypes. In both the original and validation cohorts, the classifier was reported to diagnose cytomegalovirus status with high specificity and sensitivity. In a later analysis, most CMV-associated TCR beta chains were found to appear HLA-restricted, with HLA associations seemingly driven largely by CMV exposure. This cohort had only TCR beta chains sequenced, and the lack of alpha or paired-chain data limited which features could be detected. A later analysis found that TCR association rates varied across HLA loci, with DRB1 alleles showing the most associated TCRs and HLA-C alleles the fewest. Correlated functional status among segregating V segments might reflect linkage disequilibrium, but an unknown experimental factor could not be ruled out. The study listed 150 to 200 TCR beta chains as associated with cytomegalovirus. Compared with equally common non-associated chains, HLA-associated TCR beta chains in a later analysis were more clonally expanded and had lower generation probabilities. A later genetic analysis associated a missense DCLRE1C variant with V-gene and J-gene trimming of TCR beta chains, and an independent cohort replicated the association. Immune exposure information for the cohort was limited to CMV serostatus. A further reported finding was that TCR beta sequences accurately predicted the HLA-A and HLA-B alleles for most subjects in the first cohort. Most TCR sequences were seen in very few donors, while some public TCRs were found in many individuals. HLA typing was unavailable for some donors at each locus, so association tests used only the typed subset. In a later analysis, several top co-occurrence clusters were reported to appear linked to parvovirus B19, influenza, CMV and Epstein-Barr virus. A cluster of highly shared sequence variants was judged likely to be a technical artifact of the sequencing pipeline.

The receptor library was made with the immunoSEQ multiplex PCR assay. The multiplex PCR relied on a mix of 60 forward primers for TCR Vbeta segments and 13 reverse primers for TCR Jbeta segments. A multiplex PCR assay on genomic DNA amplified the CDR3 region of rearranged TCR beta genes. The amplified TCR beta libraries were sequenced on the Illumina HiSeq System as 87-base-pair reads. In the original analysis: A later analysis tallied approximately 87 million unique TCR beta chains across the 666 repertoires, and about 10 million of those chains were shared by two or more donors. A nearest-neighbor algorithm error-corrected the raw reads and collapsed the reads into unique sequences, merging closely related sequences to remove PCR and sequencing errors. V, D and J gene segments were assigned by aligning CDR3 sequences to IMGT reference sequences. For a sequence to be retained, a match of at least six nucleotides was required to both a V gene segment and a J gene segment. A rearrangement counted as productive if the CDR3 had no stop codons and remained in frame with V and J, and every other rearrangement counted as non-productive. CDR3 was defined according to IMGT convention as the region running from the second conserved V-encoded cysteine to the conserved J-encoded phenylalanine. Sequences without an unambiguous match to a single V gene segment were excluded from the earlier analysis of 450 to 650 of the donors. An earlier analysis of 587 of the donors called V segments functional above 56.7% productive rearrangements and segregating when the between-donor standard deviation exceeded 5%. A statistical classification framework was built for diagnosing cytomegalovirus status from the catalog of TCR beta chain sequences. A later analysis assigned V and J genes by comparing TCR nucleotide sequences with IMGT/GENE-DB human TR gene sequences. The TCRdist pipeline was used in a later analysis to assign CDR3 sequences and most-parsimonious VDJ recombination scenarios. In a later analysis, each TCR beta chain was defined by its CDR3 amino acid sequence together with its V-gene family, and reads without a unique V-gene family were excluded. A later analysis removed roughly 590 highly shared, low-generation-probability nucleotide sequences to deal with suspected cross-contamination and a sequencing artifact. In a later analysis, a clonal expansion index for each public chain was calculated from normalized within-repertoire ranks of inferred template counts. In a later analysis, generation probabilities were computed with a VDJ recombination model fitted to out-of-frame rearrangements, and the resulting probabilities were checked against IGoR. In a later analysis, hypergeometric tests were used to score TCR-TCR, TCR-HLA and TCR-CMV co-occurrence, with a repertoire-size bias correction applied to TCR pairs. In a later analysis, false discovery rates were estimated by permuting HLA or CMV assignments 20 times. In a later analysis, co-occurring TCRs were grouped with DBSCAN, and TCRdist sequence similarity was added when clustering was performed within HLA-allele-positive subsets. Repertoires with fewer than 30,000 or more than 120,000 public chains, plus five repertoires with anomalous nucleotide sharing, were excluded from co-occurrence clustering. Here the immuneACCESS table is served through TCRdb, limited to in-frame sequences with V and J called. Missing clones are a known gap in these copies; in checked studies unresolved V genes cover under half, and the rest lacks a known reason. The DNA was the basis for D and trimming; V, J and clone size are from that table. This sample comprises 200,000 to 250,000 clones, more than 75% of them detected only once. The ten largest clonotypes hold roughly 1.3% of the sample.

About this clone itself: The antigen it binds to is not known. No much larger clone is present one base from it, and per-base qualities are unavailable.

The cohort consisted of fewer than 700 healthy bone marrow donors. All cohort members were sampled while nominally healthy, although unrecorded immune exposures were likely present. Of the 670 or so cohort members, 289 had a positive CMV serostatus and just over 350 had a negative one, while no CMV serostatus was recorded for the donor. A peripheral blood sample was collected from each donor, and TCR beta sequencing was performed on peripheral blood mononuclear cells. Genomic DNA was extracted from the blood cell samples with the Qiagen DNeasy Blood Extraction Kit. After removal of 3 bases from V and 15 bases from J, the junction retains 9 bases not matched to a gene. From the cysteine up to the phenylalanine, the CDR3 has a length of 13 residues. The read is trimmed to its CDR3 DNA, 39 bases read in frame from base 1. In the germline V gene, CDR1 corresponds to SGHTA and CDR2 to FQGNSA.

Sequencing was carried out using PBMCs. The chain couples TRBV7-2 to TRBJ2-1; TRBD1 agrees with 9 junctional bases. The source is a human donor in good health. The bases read TGTGCCAGCAGCTTGCTATTAGGACAGGGGCCGTTCTTC. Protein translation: CASSLLLGQGPFF.